Below, 24 T cell receptor beta chains from the same sample are listed, as sequenced in a study of blood T cell repertoires in COVID-19. The method was immunoSEQ multiplex PCR; TCRdb's version includes in-frame clones alone and lacks a portion of them. The sample shows about 390,000 clones, more than 75% of them seen only once. The sample was peripheral blood. All receptors come from an older woman with COVID-19, enrolled during active disease.

V is TRBV7-2 and J is TRBJ1-1; the match to TRBD1 covers 8 bases. CDR1 and CDR2 (germline): SGHTA, FQGNSA. V lost 7 bases, J lost 6 bases, and 7 bases stayed unmatched. The CDR3 has 13 residues. The CDR3 region is CASTRQGLPEAFF. CDR3 nucleotide sequence: TGTGCCAGCACCAGACAGGGGCTACCTGAAGCTTTCTTT. Together with reference TRBV7-2 and TRBJ1-1, the CDR3 gives the full variable domain: GAGVSQSPSNKVTEKGKDVELRCDPISGHTALYWYRQSLGQGLEFLIYFQGNSAPDKSGLPSDRFSAERTGGSVSTLTIQRTQQEDSAVYLCASTRQGLPEAFFGQGTRLTVV.

V gene TRBV19 combines with J gene TRBJ2-1, with TRBD2 matching over 12 bases. Germline-derived CDR1 and CDR2 are LNHDA and SQIVND (reference sequence). Losses at the gene ends were 6 bases for V and 0 bases for J; bases not matched to a gene: 3. The CDR3 sequence is 16 residues long. The CDR3 region has the DNA TGTGCCAGTAGGCTAGCGGGGGGGAGCTCCTACAATGAGCAGTTCTTC. Its protein is CASRLAGGSSYNEQFF. The variable domain in full, completed from reference TRBV19 and TRBJ2-1, reads DGGITQSPKYLFRKEGQNVTLSCEQNLNHDAMYWYRQDPGQGLRLIYYSQIVNDFQKGDIAEGYSVSREKKESFPLTVTSAQKNPTAFYLCASRLAGGSSYNEQFFGPGTRLTVL.

This clone was detected once. This sequence joins TRBV6-5 and TRBJ1-6; the D is unclear. The CDR3 length is 15 residues. Trimming removed 0 bases from V and 7 bases from J, with 10 bases in between. Germline-derived CDR1 and CDR2 are MNHEY and SVGAGI. This CDR3 reads CASSYSGRKNSPLHF. In nucleotides, the CDR3 is TGTGCCAGCAGTTACTCTGGCAGGAAAAATTCACCCCTCCACTTT.

This clone was observed a few times. The junction and the germline gene differ at one end; a read error may be behind it. The chain carries TRBV5-1 and TRBJ2-7; D gene uncertain. CDR1 is SGHRS and CDR2 is YFSETQ in the germline V gene. CDR3 length: 14 residues. As DNA, the CDR3 is TGCGCCAGCAGCGCCCTGGCAGGCTCCAACGAGCAGTACTTC. Amino acid sequence: CASSALAGSNEQYF.

This clone appeared once. The rearrangement joins TRBV4-1 to TRBJ2-1, with 16 positions matching TRBD2. J lost 2 bases, V lost 4 bases, and 5 bases had no gene match. Looked up from germline, CDR1 is MGHRA and CDR2 is YSYEKL. This CDR3 comprises 18 residues. The CDR3 loop reads CASSRGLAGGQAYNEQFF. The CDR3 DNA reads TGCGCCAGCAGCCGGGGACTAGCGGGGGGGCAGGCCTACAATGAGCAGTTCTTC.

V usage is TRBV10-1 and J usage is TRBJ1-5; D gene ambiguous. The V and J ends lost 3 bases and 6 bases respectively, with 9 bases between them. The CDR3 runs to 13 residues. Looked up from germline, CDR1 is WNHNN and CDR2 is SYGVQD (reference sequence). The CDR3 is CASSDGGSQPQHF. CDR3 coding DNA: TGCGCCAGCAGTGATGGAGGGAGTCAGCCCCAGCATTTT.

The chain joins TRBV3-1 (or the pseudogene TRBV3-2) to TRBJ2-5, with 11 bases lining up with TRBD2. Trimming at V came to 4 bases and at J to 5 bases, leaving 6 bases not matched to a gene. This CDR3 contains 15 residues. The germline CDR1 and CDR2 sequences are LGHDT and YNNKEL (reference sequence). This chain's CDR3 is CASSLGSGGAETQYF. The CDR3 DNA sequence: TGTGCCAGCAGCCTTGGTAGCGGGGGGGCGGAGACCCAGTACTTC.

V usage is TRBV25-1 and J usage is TRBJ2-6; D perhaps matches TRBD1 (7 bases). V dropped 7 bases and J dropped 4 bases, with 14 bases sitting between them. The germline CDR1 and CDR2 sequences are MGHDK and SYGVNS. This CDR3 comprises 15 residues. CDR3 sequence reads: CASKYQGGGANVLTF. CDR3 in DNA: TGTGCCAGCAAATATCAGGGGGGCGGGGCCAACGTCCTGACTTTC.

V usage is TRBV7-8 and J usage is TRBJ1-4, with D possibly matching TRBD1 (5 bases). This CDR3 region has 15 residues. Looked up from germline, CDR1 is SGHVS and CDR2 is FQNEAQ. V was clipped by 2 bases and J by 7 bases, with 14 bases between them. The CDR3 loop reads CASSLLGPGGEKLFF. The CDR3 coding sequence is TGTGCCAGCAGCTTATTAGGCCCCGGGGGTGAAAAACTGTTTTTT.

The V gene is TRBV28, the J gene TRBJ1-2; 9 bases map to TRBD1. Germline V gene data show CDR1 as MDHEN and CDR2 as SYDVKM. The CDR3 runs 14 residues. J was trimmed by 4 bases and V by 2 bases; bases with no gene match: 2. For the CDR3, the DNA is TGTGCCAGCAGTTTACTACAGGGGGCCTATGGCTACACCTTC. Translation gives CASSLLQGAYGYTF.

This clone was detected only once. This chain joins TRBV28 and TRBJ1-2, with D possibly TRBD1 on 5 matching bases. V shed 2 bases and J shed 8 bases, with 9 bases lying between them. Germline V gives CDR1 MDHEN, CDR2 SYDVKM. This CDR3 is 12 amino acids long. CDR3 nucleotides: TGTGCCAGCAGTTTACAGACAGAAGGCTACACCTTC. Translating gives CASSLQTEGYTF.

This chain links TRBV7-8 with TRBJ1-6; maybe TRBD1 (6 bases). V dropped 1 base and J dropped 6 bases, with 22 bases sitting between them. This CDR3 has 19 residues. From germline, CDR1 is SGHVS and CDR2 FQNEAQ. The CDR3 sequence is CASSLEIGQPHQSNSPLHF. CDR3 DNA sequence: TGTGCCAGCAGCTTAGAAATTGGACAGCCCCACCAATCTAATTCACCCCTCCACTTT.

J is TRBJ2-1 and V is TRBV18; D gene uncertain. The CDR3 extends over 15 amino acids. With 3 bases removed from V and 5 bases from J, the gap between germline ends came to 14 bases. Per germline, CDR1 KGHSH and CDR2 LQKENI. This CDR3 reads CASSPLVTGNNEQFF. In nucleotides, the CDR3 is TGTGCCAGCTCACCGCTAGTAACGGGTAACAATGAGCAGTTCTTC.

This clone is a singleton in its sample. This chain joins TRBV5-5 and TRBJ2-7; TRBD1 is a possible D gene (6 bases). The CDR3 is 14 residues long. The V and J ends lost 7 bases and 0 bases respectively, with 14 bases between them. Germline CDR1 is SGHKS and CDR2 is YYEKEE (reference sequence). In DNA, the CDR3 is TGTGCCAGCGCGCAAAACAGGGTCTCCTACGAGCAGTACTTC. Translation gives CASAQNRVSYEQYF.

The chain employs TRBV18 and TRBJ2-5; D is perhaps TRBD1 (6 bases). Deletions cut 1 base from V and 3 bases from J, with 12 bases between. The CDR3 runs 15 residues. The germline gives CDR1 KGHSH, CDR2 LQKENI. In DNA, the CDR3 is TGTGCCAGCTCACCACTACAGGGAACCGAAGAGACCCAGTACTTC. This encodes CASSPLQGTEETQYF.

Worth noting for this clone: The same CDR3 arises from other DNA sequences in this sample as well. This chain joins TRBV6-5 and TRBJ1-1; 7 positions match TRBD1. The germline gives CDR1 MNHEY, CDR2 SVGAGI. With 5 bases clipped from V and 1 base from J, the junction kept 1 base outside the gene matches. The CDR3 loop spans 13 amino acids. This chain's CDR3 is CASSRTGNTEAFF. The DNA of the CDR3 is TGTGCCAGCAGTCGGACAGGGAACACTGAAGCTTTCTTT.

This clone was seen only once. The rearrangement uses TRBV18 and TRBJ1-4, with a weak D call TRBD1 (5 bases). The CDR3 has 14 amino acids. The V end lost 5 bases, the J end lost 10 bases, and 17 bases lay between the germline ends. CDR1 and CDR2 (germline): KGHSH, LQKENI. CDR3 in DNA: TGTGCCAGCTCAGAAACTTCCGGGAGGGGAAAACTGTTTTTT. This sequence encodes CASSETSGRGKLFF. Supplemented by reference TRBV18 and TRBJ1-4, the full variable domain reads NAGVMQNPRHLVRRRGQEARLRCSPMKGHSHVYWYRQLPEEGLKFMVYLQKENIIDESGMPKERFSAEFPKEGPSILRIQQVVRGDSAAYFCASSETSGRGKLFFGSGTQLSVL.

This clone has just one count. The chain recombines TRBV5-1 with TRBJ2-1; 7 bases are a match to TRBD1. Trimming at V came to 5 bases and at J to 5 bases, leaving 10 bases not matched to a gene. The CDR3 is 15 amino acids. The germline gives CDR1 SGHRS, CDR2 YFSETQ. The DNA of the CDR3 is TGCGCCAGCAGAAGAGGGACAGATACCCACAATGAGCAGTTCTTC. The encoded protein is CASRRGTDTHNEQFF.

The chain recombines TRBV6-5 with TRBJ1-2; TRBD1 matches at 7 bases. The germline V gene encodes CDR1 MNHEY and CDR2 SVGAGI. CDR3 size: 12 residues. The J segment lost 3 bases and the V segment lost 7 bases, leaving 2 bases of the junction unmatched. The CDR3 bases are TGTGCCAGCACGGGGACAGACTATGGCTACACCTTC. It translates to CASTGTDYGYTF.

The chain joins TRBV24-1 to TRBJ2-5; 7 nucleotides match TRBD1. The CDR3 spans 14 residues. Germline CDR1 is KGHDR and CDR2 is SFDVKD. V dropped 4 bases and J dropped 6; count of bases not matched to a gene: 7. The CDR3 sequence is CATSEPGQRKTQYF. CDR3 nucleotides: TGTGCCACCAGTGAGCCGGGACAGAGGAAGACCCAGTACTTC.

The chain employs TRBV7-9 and TRBJ2-6; TRBD1 might be the D (6 bases). The CDR3 has 19 residues. The V gene lost 3 bases and the J gene lost 0 bases, with 18 bases spanning the gap. Germline CDR1 reads SEHNR; CDR2 reads FQNEAQ (reference sequence). The CDR3, as DNA: TGTGCCAGCAGCTTTGGACCCGGACAGCATAGCTCTGGGGCCAACGTCCTGACTTTC. Amino acids: CASSFGPGQHSSGANVLTF.

The V and J genes are TRBV30 and TRBJ1-2; no clear D gene. From germline, CDR1 is GTSNPN and CDR2 SVGIG (reference sequence). This CDR3 comprises 14 residues. V was shortened by 4 bases and J by 3 bases, with 15 bases between the two germline ends. CDR3 nucleotide sequence: TGTGCCTGGACCCTAGGGAGGCAGGACTATGGCTACACCTTC. Translation: CAWTLGRQDYGYTF.

V is TRBV7-6 and J is TRBJ2-5; maybe TRBD2 (5 bases). Germline CDR1 SGHVS, CDR2 FNYEAQ. V was trimmed by 3 bases and J by 1 base, leaving 24 bases between them. This CDR3 is 19 amino acids long. The CDR3 DNA reads TGTGCCAGCAGCTTCGTCCGGCAGACTACTATCCCGTTCCAAGAGACCCAGTACTTC. This codes for CASSFVRQTTIPFQETQYF.

This clone was picked up a small number of times. This chain connects TRBV5-5 to TRBJ1-1; D gene unclear. The CDR3 consists of 13 residues. The V end lost 0 bases, the J end lost 9 bases, and 12 bases lay between the germline ends. The V gene's germline CDR1 is SGHKS and CDR2 YYEKEE (reference sequence). The CDR3 nucleotides read TGTGCCAGCAGCTTGGTAAGCGCGGGAAAAGCTTTCTTT. This encodes CASSLVSAGKAFF.